This TCR beta chain appears in the sequencing data of a study of response to subunit inactivated influenza vaccine. General study points: Only a handful of new T cells, the authors suggested, are recruited with each seasonal influenza vaccination.

Notes on this clonotype: The antigen is undetermined.

The CDR3 is 13 amino acids. V was clipped by 5 bases and J by 2 bases, with 9 bases between them. Germline lookup yields CDR1 DFQATT and CDR2 SNEGSKA (reference sequence). TCRdb re-derived calls from the RT-PCR reads in MiXCR, one entry per CDR3 protein. The sample holds 650,000 to 800,000 distinct CDR3 sequences; about 18% are singletons and the top ten take approximately 11%. The chain couples TRBV20-1 to TRBJ2-2; D remains ambiguous. Sequenced here: PBMCs from blood, sampled more than 4 days after vaccination. This clonotype was obtained from a man between 45 and 60 years old who received an inactivated influenza vaccine. The CDR3 DNA sequence: TGCAGTGCTGGGGTCAGCAACACCGGGGAGCTGTTTTTT. Protein sequence: CSAGVSNTGELFF.